Listed here are 18 T cell receptor beta chains from one sample, sequenced in a study of T cells in Graves' hyperthyroidism and ophthalmopathy. The source material, RNA transcripts, was used to amplify TCR beta CDR3 regions. RT-PCR in the first round (using the HTBI primer set) targeted the TCR CDR3. MiXCR, run by TCRdb on the multiplex PCR reads, gives a single entry per CDR3 protein. The table has hundreds of thousands of distinct CDR3 sequences, approximately 23% seen once. What was sequenced was blood. Receptors originate from a man aged 25 to 45 with Graves' ophthalmopathy.

This clonotype was seen only a few times. V usage is TRBV3-1 and J usage is TRBJ2-7; perhaps TRBD1 as D (6 bases). CDR1 and CDR2 (germline): LGHDT, YNNKEL (reference sequence). The CDR3 covers 15 residues. The V and J ends lost 5 bases and 2 bases respectively, with 16 bases between them. The CDR3 spells CASSYHFGQPYEQYF. The CDR3, as DNA: TGTGCCAGCAGCTACCACTTTGGACAGCCCTACGAGCAGTACTTC.

The chain combines TRBV7-2 with TRBJ2-7; 8 bases fit TRBD1. The CDR3 totals 15 residues. The germline gives CDR1 SGHTA, CDR2 FQGNSA. V shed 5 bases, J shed 3 bases, and the junction held 9 bases outside the gene matches. CDR3 in amino acids: CASSPNSGTGYEQYF. Here the CDR3 DNA reads TGTGCCAGCAGCCCCAACTCCGGGACAGGCTACGAGCAGTACTTC.

The V call is TRBV12-3 or TRBV12-4, the J call TRBJ1-6; no firm D call. This CDR3 comprises 14 residues. The V gene lost 5 bases and the J gene lost 7 bases, with 12 bases spanning the gap. The CDR3 reads CASSNRRTNSPLHF. CDR3 sequence (DNA): TGTGCCAGCAGTAATAGAAGGACCAATTCACCCCTCCACTTT.

This clonotype was counted a few times. V and J are TRBV6-5 and TRBJ1-1; D is uncertain. The CDR3 length is 13 residues. Deletions cut 0 bases from V and 10 bases from J, with 12 bases between. In germline, CDR1 is MNHEY, CDR2 SVGAGI. CDR3 coding DNA: TGTGCCAGCAGTTACTCGGGTTGGAGTTCAGCTTTCTTT. Translating it yields CASSYSGWSSAFF.

This chain links TRBV20-1 with TRBJ2-3; D remains ambiguous. Germline lookup yields CDR1 DFQATT and CDR2 SNEGSKA (reference sequence). This CDR3 has 15 residues. V lost 0 bases and J lost 2, with 12 bases in between. The CDR3 DNA follows: TGCAGTGCTAGAGATCCCGGGCTCCCCACAGATACGCAGTATTTT. This translates into CSARDPGLPTDTQYF.

This clonotype was detected ten times or more. This chain links TRBV30 with TRBJ2-7; the match to TRBD2 covers 9 bases. Per the germline V gene, CDR1 is GTSNPN and CDR2 is SVGIG (reference sequence). J gave up 6 bases and V 4 bases, and 4 bases lay outside the gene matches. This CDR3 is built from 12 residues. The CDR3 loop is CAWTSSGSEQYF. CDR3 nucleotides: TGTGCCTGGACGAGTAGCGGGAGCGAGCAGTACTTC.

This clonotype showed up just a few times. This sequence joins TRBV15 and TRBJ1-5, with TRBD1 matching over 10 bases. CDR3 length equals 14 residues. The trim removed 1 base at V and 6 bases at J, leaving 0 bases unmatched. The germline V gene has CDR1 LNHNV and CDR2 YYDKDF (reference sequence). The CDR3 loop is CATSRGTGGQPQHF. CDR3 nucleotides: TGTGCCACCAGCAGAGGGACAGGGGGTCAGCCCCAGCATTTT.

The V call is TRBV6-2 or TRBV6-3, the J call TRBJ1-5; TRBD1 aligns across 9 bases. The CDR3 is made up of 14 amino acids. The germline V gene has CDR1 MNHEY and CDR2 SVGEGT. J lost 8 bases, V lost 5 bases, and 7 bases had no gene match. The CDR3 bases are TGTGCCAGCAGTATTCAACAGGGGGCTAAGCCCCAGCATTTT. Protein: CASSIQQGAKPQHF.

This clonotype was detected a few times. The chain uses TRBV5-1 and TRBJ1-1; no clear D. Per germline, CDR1 SGHRS and CDR2 YFSETQ. The CDR3 sequence is 15 residues long. V lost 0 bases to trimming and J lost 1 base, with 10 bases between them. This chain's CDR3 is CASSLDYNRNTEAFF. The CDR3 DNA follows: TGCGCCAGCAGCTTGGATTACAACCGGAACACTGAAGCTTTCTTT.

This clonotype was counted ten times or more. The chain is built from TRBV20-1 and TRBJ2-7; tentative D call: TRBD2 (6 bases). The CDR3 loop spans 14 amino acids. V was shortened by 4 bases and J by 4 bases, with 17 bases between the two germline ends. Germline V lookup: CDR1 DFQATT, CDR2 SNEGSKA (reference sequence). The DNA for the CDR3 is TGCAGTGCTAATCGAGAGGGAGGATCTTACGAGCAGTACTTC. Amino acid sequence: CSANREGGSYEQYF.

The chain employs TRBV11-2 and TRBJ2-7; TRBD1 aligns across 8 bases. Germline CDR1 and CDR2: SGHAT and FQNNGV. CDR3 length: 14 amino acids. Germline trimming cut 4 bases from V and 3 bases from J; bases unmatched to any gene: 5. CDR3 sequence reads: CASSSGQGGYEQYF. Written as DNA, the CDR3 is TGTGCCAGCAGCTCCGGACAGGGCGGCTACGAGCAGTACTTC.

V usage is TRBV12-3 or TRBV12-4 and J usage is TRBJ2-7; 9 bases fit TRBD1. Germline trimming cut 6 bases from V and 3 bases from J; bases unmatched to any gene: 6. The CDR3 runs 14 residues. This CDR3 reads CASRRQGESYEQYF. As DNA, the CDR3 is TGTGCCAGCAGAAGACAGGGGGAGAGCTACGAGCAGTACTTC.

The CDR3 region is CSARDSGYRSKNIQYF. The CDR3 DNA follows: TGCAGTGCTAGAGATTCGGGCTACAGGTCCAAAAACATTCAGTACTTC. The gene calls are TRBV20-1 and TRBJ2-4, with D maybe TRBD1 (5 bases). The CDR3 is made up of 16 amino acids. V was trimmed by 0 bases and J by 2 bases, leaving 14 bases between them. The germline V gene encodes CDR1 DFQATT and CDR2 SNEGSKA (reference sequence).

A few counts support this clonotype. The chain combines TRBV5-5 with TRBJ2-3, with 7 bases matching TRBD1. Trimming at V came to 0 bases and at J to 0 bases, leaving 7 bases not matched to a gene. Germline CDR1 and CDR2: SGHKS and YYEKEE (reference sequence). The CDR3 length is 17 residues. The CDR3 coding sequence is TGTGCCAGCAGCTTGGGTCCCACAGGGGCTAGCACAGATACGCAGTATTTT. It codes for CASSLGPTGASTDTQYF.

The sample holds a few counts of this clonotype. The chain uses TRBV7-8 and TRBJ1-1, with TRBD1 as a possible D gene (5 bases). The CDR3 consists of 11 residues. V shed 4 bases and J shed 9 bases, with 9 bases lying between them. Germline assignment: CDR1 SGHVS and CDR2 FQNEAQ. The CDR3 loop reads CASSSGLKAFF. CDR3 DNA: TGTGCCAGCAGCTCGGGGCTTAAAGCTTTCTTT. Using reference TRBV7-8 and TRBJ1-1 for the parts outside the CDR3, the full variable domain is GAGVSQSPRYKVAKRGQDVALRCDPISGHVSLFWYQQALGQGPEFLTYFQNEAQLDKSGLPSDRFFAERPEGSVSTLKIQRTQQEDSAVYLCASSSGLKAFFGQGTRLTVV.

V is TRBV19 and J is TRBJ1-3, with D tentatively TRBD1 (5 bases). The ends were cut back, 5 bases at V and 5 bases at J, with 31 bases in the middle. Germline V gene sequence: CDR1 LNHDA, CDR2 SQIVND (reference sequence). The CDR3 is made up of 20 amino acids. The CDR3 loop is CASSRQKSGGSQGLRNTIYF. Written as DNA, the CDR3 is TGTGCCAGTAGTCGCCAGAAGAGTGGGGGGAGCCAAGGCTTGAGAAACACCATATATTTT.

Ten or more counts support this clonotype. The V gene is TRBV20-1, the J gene TRBJ1-2; TRBD1 is a possible D gene (5 bases). With 1 base removed from V and 3 bases from J, the gap between germline ends came to 9 bases. The V gene's germline CDR1 is DFQATT and CDR2 SNEGSKA (reference sequence). This CDR3 has 13 residues. The CDR3 DNA follows: TGCAGTGCTAGAGTACCAGGGTACTATGGCTACACCTTC. This encodes CSARVPGYYGYTF.

The chain combines TRBV28 with TRBJ1-2, with D maybe TRBD1 (6 bases). Germline V gives CDR1 MDHEN, CDR2 SYDVKM. This CDR3 contains 16 residues. V was clipped by 8 bases and J by 2 bases, with 21 bases between them. CDR3 DNA: TGTGCCAGCGTATTGGCCGACAGGACCATAAACTATGGCTACACCTTC. Protein sequence: CASVLADRTINYGYTF.